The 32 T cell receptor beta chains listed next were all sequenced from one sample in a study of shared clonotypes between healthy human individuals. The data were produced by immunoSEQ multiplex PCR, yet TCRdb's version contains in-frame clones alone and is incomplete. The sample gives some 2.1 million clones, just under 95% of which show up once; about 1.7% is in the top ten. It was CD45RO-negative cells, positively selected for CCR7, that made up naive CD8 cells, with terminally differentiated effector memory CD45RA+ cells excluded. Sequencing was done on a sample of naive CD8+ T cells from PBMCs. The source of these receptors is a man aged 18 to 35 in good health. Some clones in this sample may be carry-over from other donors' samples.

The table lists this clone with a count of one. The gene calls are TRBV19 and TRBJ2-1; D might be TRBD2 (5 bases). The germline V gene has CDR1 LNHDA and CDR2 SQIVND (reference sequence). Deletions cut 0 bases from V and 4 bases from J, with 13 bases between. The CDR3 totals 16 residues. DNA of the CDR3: TGTGCCAGTAGTATAGATCGAGAGGGAGTTTACAATGAGCAGTTCTTC. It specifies CASSIDREGVYNEQFF.

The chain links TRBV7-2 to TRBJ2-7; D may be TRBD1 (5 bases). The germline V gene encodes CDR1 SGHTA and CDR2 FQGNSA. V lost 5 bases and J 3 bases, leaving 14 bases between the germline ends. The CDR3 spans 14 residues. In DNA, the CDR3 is TGTGCCAGCAGCCCCACAGGTCTAATCTACGAGCAGTACTTC. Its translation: CASSPTGLIYEQYF.

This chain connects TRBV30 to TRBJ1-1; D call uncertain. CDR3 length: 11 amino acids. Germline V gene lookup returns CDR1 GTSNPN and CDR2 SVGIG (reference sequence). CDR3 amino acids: CGGHMNTEAFF. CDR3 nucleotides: TGTGGAGGTCACATGAACACTGAAGCTTTCTTT. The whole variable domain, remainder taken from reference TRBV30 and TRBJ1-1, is SQTIHQWPATLVQPVGSPLSLECTVEGTSNPNLYWYRQAAGRGLQLLFYSVGIGQISSEVPQNLSASRPQDRQFILSSKKLLLSDSGFYLCGGHMNTEAFFGQGTRLTVV.

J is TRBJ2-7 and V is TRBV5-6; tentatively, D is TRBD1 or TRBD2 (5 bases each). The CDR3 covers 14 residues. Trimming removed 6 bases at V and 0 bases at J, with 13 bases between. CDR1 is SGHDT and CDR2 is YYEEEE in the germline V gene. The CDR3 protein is CASTLAGSSYEQYF. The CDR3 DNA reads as TGTGCCAGCACCCTGGCAGGGAGCTCCTACGAGCAGTACTTC.

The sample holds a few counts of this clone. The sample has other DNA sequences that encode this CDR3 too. CDR3 in amino acids: CASSLRDREETQYF. The CDR3 DNA reads as TGTGCCAGCAGCCTCCGGGACAGGGAAGAGACCCAGTACTTC. J is TRBJ2-5 and V is TRBV7-9; 9 positions match TRBD1. V lost 5 bases, J lost 3 bases, and 4 bases stayed unmatched. The CDR3 contains 14 residues. The germline V gene has CDR1 SEHNR and CDR2 FQNEAQ (reference sequence).

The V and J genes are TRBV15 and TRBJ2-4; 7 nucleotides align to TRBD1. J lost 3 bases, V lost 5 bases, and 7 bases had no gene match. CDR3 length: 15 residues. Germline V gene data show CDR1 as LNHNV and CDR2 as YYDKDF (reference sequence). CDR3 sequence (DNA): TGTGCCACCAGCGAAAACAGGGGCGGCAAAAACATTCAGTACTTC. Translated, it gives CATSENRGGKNIQYF.

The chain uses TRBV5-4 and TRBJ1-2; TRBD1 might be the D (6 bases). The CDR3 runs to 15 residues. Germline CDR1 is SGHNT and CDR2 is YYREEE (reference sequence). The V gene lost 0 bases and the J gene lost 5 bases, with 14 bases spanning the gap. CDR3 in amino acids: CASSLDFGQTYGYTF. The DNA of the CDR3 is TGTGCCAGCAGCTTGGATTTCGGACAGACTTATGGCTACACCTTC.

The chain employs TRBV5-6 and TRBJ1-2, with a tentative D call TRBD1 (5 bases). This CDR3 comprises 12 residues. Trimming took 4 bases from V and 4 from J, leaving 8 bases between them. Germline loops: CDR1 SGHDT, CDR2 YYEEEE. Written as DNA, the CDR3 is TGTGCCAGCAGCGGTGGGGGCTATGGCTACACCTTC. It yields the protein CASSGGGYGYTF. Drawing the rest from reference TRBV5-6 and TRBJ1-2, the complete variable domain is DAGVTQSPTHLIKTRGQQVTLRCSPKSGHDTVSWYQQALGQGPQFIFQYYEEEERQRGNFPDRFSGHQFPNYSSELNVNALLLGDSALYLCASSGGGYGYTFGSGTRLTVV.

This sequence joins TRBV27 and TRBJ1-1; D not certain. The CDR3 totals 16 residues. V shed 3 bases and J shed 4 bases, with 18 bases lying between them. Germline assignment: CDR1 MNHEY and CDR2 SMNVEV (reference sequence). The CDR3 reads CASSFNFGEVSTEAFF. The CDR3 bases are TGTGCCAGCAGTTTTAATTTCGGGGAGGTAAGCACTGAAGCTTTCTTT.

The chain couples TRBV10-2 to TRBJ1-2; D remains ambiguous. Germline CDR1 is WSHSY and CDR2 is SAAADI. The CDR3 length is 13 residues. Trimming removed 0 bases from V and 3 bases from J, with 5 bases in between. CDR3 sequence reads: CASSESKDYGYTF. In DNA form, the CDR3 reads TGCGCCAGCAGTGAGTCGAAGGACTATGGCTACACCTTC.

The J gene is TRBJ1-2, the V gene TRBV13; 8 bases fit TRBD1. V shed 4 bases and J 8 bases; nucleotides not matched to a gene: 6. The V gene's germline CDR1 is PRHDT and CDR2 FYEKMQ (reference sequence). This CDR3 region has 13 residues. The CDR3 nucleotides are TGTGCCAGCAGCTGGGGACAGGCAAAAGGCTACACCTTC. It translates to CASSWGQAKGYTF.

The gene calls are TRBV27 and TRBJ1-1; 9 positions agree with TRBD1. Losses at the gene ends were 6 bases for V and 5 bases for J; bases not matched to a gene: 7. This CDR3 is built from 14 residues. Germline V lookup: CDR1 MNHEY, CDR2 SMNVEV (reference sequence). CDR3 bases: TGTGCCAGCAGCGAAACAGGGGGCGGGACTGAAGCTTTCTTT. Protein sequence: CASSETGGGTEAFF.

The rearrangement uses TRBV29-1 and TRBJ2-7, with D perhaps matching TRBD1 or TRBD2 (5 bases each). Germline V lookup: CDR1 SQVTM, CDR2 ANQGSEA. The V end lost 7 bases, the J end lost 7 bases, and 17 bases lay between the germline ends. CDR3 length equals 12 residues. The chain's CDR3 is CSAAGTTTEQYF. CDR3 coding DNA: TGCAGCGCAGCCGGGACGACCACGGAGCAGTACTTC.

The CDR3 DNA sequence: TGTGCCTGGAGTGAAAGGGGGCGCTTAGTCAAAAACATTCAGTACTTC. It specifies CAWSERGRLVKNIQYF. V is TRBV30 and J is TRBJ2-4; 7 bases fit TRBD1. Germline lookup yields CDR1 GTSNPN and CDR2 SVGIG (reference sequence). The length of the CDR3 is 16 residues. With 1 base clipped from V and 3 bases from J, the junction kept 9 bases outside the gene matches.

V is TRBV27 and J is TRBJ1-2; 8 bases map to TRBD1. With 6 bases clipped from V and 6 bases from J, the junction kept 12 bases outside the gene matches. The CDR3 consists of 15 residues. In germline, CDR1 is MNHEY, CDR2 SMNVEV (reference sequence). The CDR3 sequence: CASRYTGGPVDGYTF. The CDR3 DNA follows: TGTGCCAGCAGATACACAGGGGGACCCGTTGATGGCTACACCTTC.

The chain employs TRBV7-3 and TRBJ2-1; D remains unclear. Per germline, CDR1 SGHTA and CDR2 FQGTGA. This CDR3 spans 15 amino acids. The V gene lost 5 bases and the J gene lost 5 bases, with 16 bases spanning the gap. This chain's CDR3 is CASSPRKASHNEQFF. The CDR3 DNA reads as TGTGCCAGCAGCCCCCGAAAAGCATCCCACAATGAGCAGTTCTTC. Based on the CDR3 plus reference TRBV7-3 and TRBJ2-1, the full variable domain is GAGVSQTPSNKVTEKGKYVELRCDPISGHTALYWYRQSLGQGPEFLIYFQGTGAADDSGLPNDRFFAVRPEGSVSTLKIQRTERGDSAVYLCASSPRKASHNEQFFGPGTRLTVL.

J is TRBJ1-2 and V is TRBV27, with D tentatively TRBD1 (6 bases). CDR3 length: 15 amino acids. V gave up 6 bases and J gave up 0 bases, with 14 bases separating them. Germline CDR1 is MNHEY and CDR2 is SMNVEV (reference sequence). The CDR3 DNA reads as TGTGCCAGCAGGCCCACAGGGCCTTCTAACTATGGCTACACCTTC. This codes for CASRPTGPSNYGYTF.

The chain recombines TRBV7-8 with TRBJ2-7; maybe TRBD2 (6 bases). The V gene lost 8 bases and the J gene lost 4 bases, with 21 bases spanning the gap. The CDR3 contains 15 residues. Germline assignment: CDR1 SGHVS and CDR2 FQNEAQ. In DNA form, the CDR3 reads TGTGCCAGCGGCTCACCGCCGGGTGGGGGGTACGAGCAGTACTTC. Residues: CASGSPPGGGYEQYF.

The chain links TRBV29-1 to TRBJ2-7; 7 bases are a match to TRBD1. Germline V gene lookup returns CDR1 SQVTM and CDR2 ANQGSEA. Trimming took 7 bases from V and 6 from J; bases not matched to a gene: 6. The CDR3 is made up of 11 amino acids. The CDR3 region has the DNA TGCAGCGCAAACACAGGGGTCGAGCAGTACTTC. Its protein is CSANTGVEQYF.

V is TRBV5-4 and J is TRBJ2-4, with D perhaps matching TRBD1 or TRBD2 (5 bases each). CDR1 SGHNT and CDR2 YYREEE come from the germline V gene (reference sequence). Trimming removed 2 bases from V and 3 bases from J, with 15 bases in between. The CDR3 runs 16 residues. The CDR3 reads CASSFRVVGDKNIQYF. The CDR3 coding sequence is TGTGCCAGCAGCTTCCGGGTAGTGGGGGACAAAAACATTCAGTACTTC.

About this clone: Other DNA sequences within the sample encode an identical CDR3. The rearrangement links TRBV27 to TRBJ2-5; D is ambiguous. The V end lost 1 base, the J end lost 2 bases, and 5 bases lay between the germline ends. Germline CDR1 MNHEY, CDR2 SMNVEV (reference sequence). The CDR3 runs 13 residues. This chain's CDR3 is CASSLLAQETQYF. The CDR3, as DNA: TGTGCCAGCAGTTTATTGGCTCAAGAGACCCAGTACTTC.

The CDR3 is CASSPRTSALSYEQYF. Here the CDR3 DNA reads TGTGCCAGCAGCCCGCGAACTAGCGCGCTCTCCTACGAGCAGTACTTC. The chain carries TRBV11-2 and TRBJ2-7; 7 bases are a match to TRBD2. Germline loops: CDR1 SGHAT, CDR2 FQNNGV. V was pared by 5 bases and J by 0 bases, with 10 bases of the junction left unmatched. The CDR3 loop spans 16 amino acids.

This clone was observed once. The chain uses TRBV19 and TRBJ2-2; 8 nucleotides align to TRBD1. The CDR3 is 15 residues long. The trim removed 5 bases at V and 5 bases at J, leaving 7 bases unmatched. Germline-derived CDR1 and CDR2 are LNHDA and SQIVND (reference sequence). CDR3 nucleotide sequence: TGTGCCAGTAGTGGTCAGGGGGCGCGAACCGGGGAGCTGTTTTTT. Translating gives CASSGQGARTGELFF.

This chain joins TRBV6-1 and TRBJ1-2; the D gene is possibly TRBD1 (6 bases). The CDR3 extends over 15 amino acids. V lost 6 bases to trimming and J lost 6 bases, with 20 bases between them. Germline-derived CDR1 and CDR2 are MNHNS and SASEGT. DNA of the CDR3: TGTGCCAGCAGGGGGCCGGTCAGGGGAAAGGATGGCTACACCTTC. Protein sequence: CASRGPVRGKDGYTF.

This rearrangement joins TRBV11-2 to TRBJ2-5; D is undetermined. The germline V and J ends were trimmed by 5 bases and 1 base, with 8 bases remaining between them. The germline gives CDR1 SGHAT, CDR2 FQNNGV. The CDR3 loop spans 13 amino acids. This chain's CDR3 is CASSRTPQETQYF. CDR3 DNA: TGTGCCAGCAGCCGGACGCCCCAAGAGACCCAGTACTTC. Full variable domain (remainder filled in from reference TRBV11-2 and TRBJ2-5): EAGVAQSPRYKIIEKRQSVAFWCNPISGHATLYWYQQILGQGPKLLIQFQNNGVVDDSQLPKDRFSAERLKGVDSTLKIQPAKLEDSAVYLCASSRTPQETQYFGPGTRLLVL.

In nucleotides, the CDR3 is TGTGCCAGCAGCGCCTCCGGGACAGGGGTCAACAATGAGCAGTTCTTC. It is translated as CASSASGTGVNNEQFF. The rearrangement links TRBV9 to TRBJ2-1; TRBD1 agrees at 10 bases. Per germline, CDR1 SGDLS and CDR2 YYNGEE. V lost 3 bases, J lost 5 bases, and 8 bases stayed unmatched. The CDR3 covers 16 residues.

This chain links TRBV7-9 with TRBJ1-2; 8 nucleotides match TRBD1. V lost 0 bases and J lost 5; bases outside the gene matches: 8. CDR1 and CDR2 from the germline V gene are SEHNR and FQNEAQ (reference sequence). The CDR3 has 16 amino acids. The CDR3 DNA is TGTGCCAGCAGCTTAGCGGTGGACAGGGCTGGATATGGCTACACCTTC. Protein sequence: CASSLAVDRAGYGYTF.

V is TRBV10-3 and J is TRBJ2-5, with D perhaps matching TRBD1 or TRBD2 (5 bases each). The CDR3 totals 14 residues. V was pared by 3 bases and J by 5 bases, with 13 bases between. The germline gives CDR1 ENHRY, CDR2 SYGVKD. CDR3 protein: CAISDGGMWETQYF. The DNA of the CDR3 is TGTGCCATCAGTGATGGGGGAATGTGGGAGACCCAGTACTTC.

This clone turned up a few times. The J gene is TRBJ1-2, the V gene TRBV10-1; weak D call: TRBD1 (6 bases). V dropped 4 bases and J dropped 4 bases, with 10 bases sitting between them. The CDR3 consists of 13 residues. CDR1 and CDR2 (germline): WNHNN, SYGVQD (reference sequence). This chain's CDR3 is CASSAADSYGYTF. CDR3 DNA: TGCGCCAGCAGTGCGGCGGACAGCTATGGCTACACCTTC.

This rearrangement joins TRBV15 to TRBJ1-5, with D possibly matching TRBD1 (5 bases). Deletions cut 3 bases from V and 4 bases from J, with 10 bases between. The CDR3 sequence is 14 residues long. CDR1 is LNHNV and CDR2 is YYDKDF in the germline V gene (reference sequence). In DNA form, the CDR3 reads TGTGCCACCAGCAGGGAGACAGAAAATCAGCCCCAGCATTTT. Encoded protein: CATSRETENQPQHF.

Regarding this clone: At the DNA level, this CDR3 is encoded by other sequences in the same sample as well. The CDR3 sequence is CASSLTSGRSDEQFF. CDR3 coding DNA: TGTGCCAGCAGCCTGACTAGCGGGAGAAGCGATGAGCAGTTCTTC. The chain couples TRBV27 to TRBJ2-1; TRBD2 agrees at 12 bases. V was pared by 6 bases and J by 8 bases, with 8 bases of the junction left unmatched. CDR3 length: 15 residues. Germline-derived CDR1 and CDR2 are MNHEY and SMNVEV (reference sequence).

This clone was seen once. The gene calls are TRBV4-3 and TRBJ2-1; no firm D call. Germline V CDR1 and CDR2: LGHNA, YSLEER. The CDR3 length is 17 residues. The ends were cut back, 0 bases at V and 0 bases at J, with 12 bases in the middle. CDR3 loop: CASSQDGLGISYNEQFF. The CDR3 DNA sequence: TGCGCCAGCAGCCAAGACGGTCTGGGGATCTCCTACAATGAGCAGTTCTTC.